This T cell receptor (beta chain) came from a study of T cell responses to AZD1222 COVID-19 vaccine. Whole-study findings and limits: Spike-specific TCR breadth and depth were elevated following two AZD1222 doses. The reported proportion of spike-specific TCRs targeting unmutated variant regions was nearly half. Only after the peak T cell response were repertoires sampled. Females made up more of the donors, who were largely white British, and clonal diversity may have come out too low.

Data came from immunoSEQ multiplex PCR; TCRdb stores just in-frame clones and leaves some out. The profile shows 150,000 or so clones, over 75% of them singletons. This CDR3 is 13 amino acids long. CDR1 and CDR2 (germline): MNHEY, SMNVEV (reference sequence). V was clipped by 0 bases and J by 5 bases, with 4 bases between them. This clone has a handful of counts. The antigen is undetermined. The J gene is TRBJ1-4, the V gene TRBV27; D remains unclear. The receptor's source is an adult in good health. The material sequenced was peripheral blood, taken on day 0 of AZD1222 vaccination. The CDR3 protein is CASSLSRNEKLFF. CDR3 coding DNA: TGTGCCAGCAGTTTATCCAGGAATGAAAAACTGTTTTTT.